The next 15 T cell receptor beta chains were all read from a single sample in a study of identical twins. Each CDR3 protein gets one entry after TCRdb re-called the 5' RACE reads with MiXCR. In the table there are about 520,000 distinct CDR3 sequences, approximately 22% of which are singletons. The sample also formed part of further work on T cells expressing NK-cell markers.

Input material: CD4+ T cells sorted from blood. The receptors were gathered from a woman between 18 and 29 years old in good health.

The J gene is TRBJ2-1, the V gene TRBV4-3; D is uncertain. Germline values: CDR1 LGHNA, CDR2 YSLEER. This CDR3 has 17 amino acids. Deletions cut 2 bases from V and 0 bases from J, with 14 bases between. CDR3 sequence (DNA): TGCGCCAGCAGCCAACTCCTCTGGCTGAGCTCCTACAATGAGCAGTTCTTC. Protein sequence: CASSQLLWLSSYNEQFF.

The V and J genes are TRBV5-1 and TRBJ2-7; maybe TRBD2 (6 bases). The germline V gene encodes CDR1 SGHRS and CDR2 YFSETQ. CDR3 length equals 15 residues. The V end lost 2 bases, the J end lost 2 bases, and 14 bases lay between the germline ends. DNA of the CDR3: TGCGCCAGCAGCTTTGGCGGGACGAGAACCTACGAGCAGTACTTC. The encoded protein is CASSFGGTRTYEQYF.

This clonotype appeared many times. Written as DNA, the CDR3 is TGCGCCAGCAGCTATCAGGGTAGCTCCTACAATGAGCAGTTCTTC. Translation gives CASSYQGSSYNEQFF. V usage is TRBV5-1 and J usage is TRBJ2-1, with D possibly being TRBD1 (5 bases). In germline, CDR1 is SGHRS, CDR2 YFSETQ. There are 15 residues in the CDR3. V gave up 3 bases and J gave up 0 bases, with 10 bases separating them.

V is TRBV29-1 and J is TRBJ1-2; 8 bases align to TRBD1. The germline CDR1 and CDR2 sequences are SQVTM and ANQGSEA. The CDR3 is 12 residues long. Trimming at V came to 7 bases and at J to 3 bases, leaving 4 bases not matched to a gene. The CDR3 here is CSAVTGDYGYTF. CDR3 bases: TGCAGCGCTGTGACAGGGGACTATGGCTACACCTTC.

This clonotype appeared a few times. The chain recombines TRBV12-3 or TRBV12-4 with TRBJ2-2; no reliable D call. The CDR3 runs 15 residues. With 6 bases removed from V and 2 bases from J, the gap between germline ends came to 13 bases. CDR3 in DNA: TGTGCCAGCAGAGGGAACAGCGTTAACACCGGGGAGCTGTTTTTT. This sequence encodes CASRGNSVNTGELFF.

The gene calls are TRBV9 and TRBJ1-4; possibly TRBD1 for D (5 bases). The CDR3 is 15 amino acids. V dropped 4 bases and J dropped 0 bases, with 10 bases sitting between them. Germline lookup yields CDR1 SGDLS and CDR2 YYNGEE. CDR3 sequence: CASSIGTATNEKLFF. In DNA form, the CDR3 reads TGTGCCAGCAGCATCGGGACGGCAACTAATGAAAAACTGTTTTTT.

This chain connects TRBV12-3 or TRBV12-4 to TRBJ2-1; D ambiguous. CDR3 size: 11 residues. With 6 bases removed from V and 12 bases from J, the gap between germline ends came to 12 bases. The CDR3, as DNA: TGTGCCAGCAGGTTCCTCCGAGCGCAGTTCTTC. It encodes CASRFLRAQFF.

The CDR3 nucleotides read TGCAGTGCTGCCACAGGTGCCGCGAACACCGGGGAGCTGTTTTTT. Residues: CSAATGAANTGELFF. The V and J genes are TRBV20-1 and TRBJ2-2; D perhaps matches TRBD1 (5 bases). Trimming pared 5 bases from V and 0 bases from J, leaving 13 bases between. Germline V CDR1 and CDR2: DFQATT, SNEGSKA (reference sequence). The CDR3 extends over 15 amino acids.

This chain links TRBV20-1 with TRBJ2-3; D possibly corresponds to TRBD2 (6 bases). The CDR3 sequence is 16 residues long. V lost 6 bases and J lost 0, with 19 bases in between. Germline V gives CDR1 DFQATT, CDR2 SNEGSKA (reference sequence). The CDR3 here is CSAPEGLKASTDTQYF. DNA of the CDR3: TGCAGTGCACCAGAGGGACTTAAGGCTAGCACAGATACGCAGTATTTT.

This chain uses TRBV6-1 with TRBJ1-2; D is ambiguous. V was cut by 7 bases and J by 1 base, with 13 bases left in between. The CDR3 sequence is 14 residues long. From germline, CDR1 is MNHNS and CDR2 SASEGT. The CDR3 DNA sequence: TGTGCCAGCAAAGAACAAGCCCTTAACTATGGCTACACCTTC. Translating gives CASKEQALNYGYTF.

This clonotype turned up a few times. The chain uses TRBV7-8 and TRBJ2-3; no definite D call. With 3 bases removed from V and 4 bases from J, the gap between germline ends came to 11 bases. The CDR3 is 14 residues long. CDR1 and CDR2 from the germline V gene are SGHVS and FQNEAQ. CDR3 DNA sequence: TGTGCCAGCAGCTTCCTCGCGGTCTCAGATACGCAGTATTTT. Its protein product is CASSFLAVSDTQYF.

The rearrangement uses TRBV6-1 and TRBJ1-1; D remains ambiguous. Trimming removed 6 bases from V and 3 bases from J, with 8 bases in between. CDR3 length equals 12 residues. In germline, CDR1 is MNHNS, CDR2 SASEGT. The CDR3 loop is CASRSWDTEAFF. The CDR3 DNA reads TGTGCCAGCAGAAGCTGGGACACTGAAGCTTTCTTT.

This clonotype appeared a few times. The rearrangement joins TRBV20-1 to TRBJ2-6; D might be TRBD1 or TRBD2, each matching 5 bases. Germline assignment: CDR1 DFQATT and CDR2 SNEGSKA (reference sequence). With 0 bases removed from V and 0 bases from J, the gap between germline ends came to 9 bases. The CDR3 has 16 residues. The CDR3 sequence is CSARERGGSGANVLTF. CDR3 nucleotide sequence: TGCAGTGCTAGAGAACGGGGCGGCTCTGGGGCCAACGTCCTGACTTTC.

The rearrangement uses TRBV12-3 or TRBV12-4 and TRBJ2-1; D is uncertain. The CDR3 spans 14 residues. V was pared by 6 bases and J by 0 bases, with 9 bases between. The CDR3 loop is CASSDQSSYNEQFF. The CDR3 DNA follows: TGTGCCAGCAGCGACCAGAGCTCCTACAATGAGCAGTTCTTC.

There are many counts of this clonotype. The V call is TRBV6-5, the J call TRBJ1-3, with 9 bases lining up with TRBD1. Per germline, CDR1 MNHEY and CDR2 SVGAGI. V trimming: 0 bases; J trimming: 4 bases; junction bases outside the gene matches: 7. The CDR3 runs 17 residues. CDR3 amino acids: CASSYSIQGAIGNTIYF. The CDR3 coding sequence is TGTGCCAGCAGTTACTCGATACAGGGGGCAATAGGAAACACCATATATTTT.